The 14 T cell receptor beta chains below all came from one sample that was sequenced in a study of blood T cell repertoires in COVID-19. The table came from immunoSEQ multiplex PCR; TCRdb's copy has only in-frame clones and leaves some out. The table shows 150,000 or so clones, with approximately 90% occurring only once. The sequenced sample was peripheral blood. The source is a man between 18 and 35 years old with COVID-19, enrolled during active disease.

This chain links TRBV19 with TRBJ2-1; 7 positions match TRBD2. Germline assignment: CDR1 LNHDA and CDR2 SQIVND (reference sequence). CDR3 length: 14 amino acids. V was pared by 1 base and J by 3 bases, with 0 bases of the junction left unmatched. CDR3 sequence reads: CASSIGDYYNEQFF. The DNA for the CDR3 is TGTGCCAGTAGTATAGGGGACTACTACAATGAGCAGTTCTTC. The full variable domain, its missing parts supplied by reference TRBV19 and TRBJ2-1, is DGGITQSPKYLFRKEGQNVTLSCEQNLNHDAMYWYRQDPGQGLRLIYYSQIVNDFQKGDIAEGYSVSREKKESFPLTVTSAQKNPTAFYLCASSIGDYYNEQFFGPGTRLTVL.

The chain is built from TRBV9 and TRBJ2-7; 7 bases match TRBD2. With 2 bases clipped from V and 2 bases from J, the junction kept 7 bases outside the gene matches. Germline loops: CDR1 SGDLS, CDR2 YYNGEE. The CDR3 has 15 amino acids. This CDR3 is CASSVDSGATYEQYF. The CDR3 coding sequence is TGTGCCAGCAGCGTTGACAGCGGGGCCACCTACGAGCAGTACTTC.

This clone has a handful of counts. This chain joins TRBV6-6 and TRBJ2-7; D not resolved. Trimming took off 5 bases at V and 6 bases at J, with 11 bases between the two ends. Germline lookup yields CDR1 MNHNY and CDR2 SVGAGI (reference sequence). The CDR3 consists of 12 residues. CDR3 bases: TGTGCCAGCAGTCTAGACAATCGCGAGCAGTACTTC. This translates into CASSLDNREQYF.

The gene calls are TRBV5-6 and TRBJ1-2; D uncertain. V was clipped by 0 bases and J by 6 bases, with 15 bases between them. This CDR3 is 15 amino acids long. CDR1 and CDR2 (germline): SGHDT, YYEEEE. CDR3 amino acids: CASSLASWAPHGYTF. CDR3 in DNA: TGTGCCAGCAGCTTGGCATCATGGGCGCCACATGGCTACACCTTC.

The chain uses TRBV24-1 and TRBJ2-2, with a possible D match to TRBD1 (6 bases). Germline V gene sequence: CDR1 KGHDR, CDR2 SFDVKD. This CDR3 is built from 11 residues. For the CDR3, the DNA is TGTGATAACGAACAGGGCGGGGAGCTGTTTTTT. Translating it yields CDNEQGGELFF.

This clone came up once. This CDR3 is CATGGANTEAFF. In DNA form, the CDR3 reads TGTGCCACCGGTGGGGCGAACACTGAAGCTTTCTTT. The chain couples TRBV15 to TRBJ1-1, with a weak D call TRBD1 (5 bases). From germline, CDR1 is LNHNV and CDR2 YYDKDF (reference sequence). CDR3 length: 12 residues. The V end was cut by 8 bases, the J end by 1 base, with 8 bases between.

The J gene is TRBJ2-3, the V gene TRBV5-6; 8 bases fit TRBD2. This CDR3 region has 16 residues. Germline CDR1 and CDR2: SGHDT and YYEEEE. V dropped 6 bases and J dropped 3; count of bases not matched to a gene: 12. This CDR3 is CASTPGAGEGTDTQYF. The CDR3 nucleotides are TGTGCCAGCACCCCCGGAGCGGGAGAAGGAACAGATACGCAGTATTTT.

This chain uses TRBV24-1 with TRBJ2-3; 10 positions agree with TRBD2. CDR1 and CDR2 (germline): KGHDR, SFDVKD. CDR3 length equals 14 residues. Trimming took 9 bases from V and 6 from J; bases not matched to a gene: 8. The CDR3 sequence is CATSLAGLGDTQYF. The CDR3 DNA reads TGTGCCACCTCACTAGCGGGACTAGGGGATACGCAGTATTTT.

V and J are TRBV6-1 and TRBJ2-1; TRBD2 agrees at 9 bases. Unmatched junction bases numbered 5, after V lost 2 bases and J lost 3 bases. In germline, CDR1 is MNHNS, CDR2 SASEGT. This CDR3 comprises 16 residues. The CDR3 is CASSEFASGIYNEQFF. Here the CDR3 DNA reads TGTGCCAGCAGTGAATTCGCTAGCGGGATCTACAATGAGCAGTTCTTC.

This clone was found a few times. This chain joins TRBV18 and TRBJ2-7; 7 bases align to TRBD2. V was clipped by 3 bases and J by 2 bases; unmatched bases: 7. The length of the CDR3 is 15 residues. Per the germline V gene, CDR1 is KGHSH and CDR2 is LQKENI. Here the CDR3 DNA reads TGTGCCAGCTCACCTACTAGCGATCTTACCTACGAGCAGTACTTC. It codes for CASSPTSDLTYEQYF.

The J gene is TRBJ2-7, the V gene TRBV5-8; TRBD2 matches 7 bases. This CDR3 is 14 amino acids long. Trimming at V came to 5 bases and at J to 0 bases, leaving 5 bases not matched to a gene. Germline lookup yields CDR1 SGHTS and CDR2 YDEGEE. Here the CDR3 reads CASRSSGRSYEQYF. In DNA form, the CDR3 reads TGTGCCAGCAGGTCTAGCGGACGCTCCTACGAGCAGTACTTC.

The rearrangement uses TRBV27 and TRBJ2-3, with D hard to call. The CDR3 is 13 amino acids. Germline values: CDR1 MNHEY, CDR2 SMNVEV (reference sequence). With 2 bases removed from V and 0 bases from J, the gap between germline ends came to 3 bases. CDR3 bases: TGTGCCAGCAGTTTACCGAGCACAGATACGCAGTATTTT. This encodes CASSLPSTDTQYF.

V usage is TRBV10-3 and J usage is TRBJ1-6, with 9 bases identical to TRBD1. Germline lookup yields CDR1 ENHRY and CDR2 SYGVKD. This CDR3 comprises 15 residues. J gave up 7 bases and V 7 bases, and 8 bases lay outside the gene matches. In DNA, the CDR3 is TGTGCCATCACCGGGACAGGGACGGGGAATTCACCCCTCCACTTT. The encoded protein is CAITGTGTGNSPLHF.

For the CDR3, the DNA is TGTGCCATCAGTATACAGGGGGCGGACACTGAAGCTTTCTTT. It yields the protein CAISIQGADTEAFF. V gene TRBV10-3 combines with J gene TRBJ1-1; TRBD1 matches at 9 bases. Germline CDR1 and CDR2: ENHRY and SYGVKD. This CDR3 is 14 amino acids long. With V trimmed by 5 bases and J by 3 bases, 4 bases remained unmatched.